These 21 T cell receptor beta chains were all obtained from the same sample, sequenced in a study of CD8+CD57+ T cells in acquired aplastic anemia. Investigators profiled TCR beta VDJ and CDR3 from genomic DNA template. TCRdb independently ran MiXCR on the reads; one entry per CDR3 protein. The sample lists 200,000 to 250,000 distinct CDR3 sequences; around 60% were seen once. The sample was sorted CD4+, CD8+, or CD8+CD57+ T cells (not recorded which) from PBMCs. The source is a human donor in good health.

CDR3 sequence: CASSLTGGRSNEQFF. The CDR3 DNA reads TGCGCCAGCAGTCTAACGGGGGGCCGAAGTAATGAGCAGTTCTTC. This chain joins TRBV5-1 and TRBJ2-1; the D gene is possibly TRBD2 (7 bases). This CDR3 contains 15 residues. V was pared by 5 bases and J by 7 bases, with 19 bases between. Germline loops: CDR1 SGHRS, CDR2 YFSETQ.

Notes on this clonotype: The junction shows a germline mismatch at one end, possibly a read error. The rearrangement uses TRBV7-7 and TRBJ2-3; 10 positions match TRBD2. CDR1 and CDR2 (germline): SSHAT, FNYEAQ (reference sequence). The CDR3 runs to 14 residues. The CDR3: CASSSLAGDGTQYF. Here the CDR3 DNA reads TGTGCTAGCAGCTCGCTAGCGGGAGATGGTACGCAGTATTTT.

This clonotype was picked up many times. A read error may produce the germline difference seen at one junction end. V is TRBV5-1 and J is TRBJ2-7; no definite D call. The CDR3 has 13 amino acids. Per germline, CDR1 SGHRS and CDR2 YFSETQ. The chain's CDR3 is CASSLTTNYEQYF. CDR3 nucleotides: TGTGCCAGCAGTTTAACAACGAACTACGAGCAGTACTTC.

This clonotype appeared many times. This sequence joins TRBV2 and TRBJ2-1; 7 bases align to TRBD1. Germline loops: CDR1 SNHLY, CDR2 FYNNEI. V was pared by 6 bases and J by 6 bases, with 17 bases of the junction left unmatched. CDR3 size: 17 residues. CDR3 region: CASRGPSGTAYLNEQFF. CDR3 in DNA: TGTGCCAGCAGGGGACCGTCCGGGACAGCGTACCTCAATGAGCAGTTCTTC.

This sequence joins TRBV10-3 and TRBJ1-5; a possible D gene is TRBD1 (5 bases). Germline V CDR1 and CDR2: ENHRY, SYGVKD. Between the trimmed V and J ends, which lost 3 bases and 4 bases, there was a span of 7 bases. The CDR3 has 13 amino acids. DNA of the CDR3: TGTGCCATCAGTGAAGACAGAAATCAGCCCCAGCATTTT. Its translation: CAISEDRNQPQHF.

The genes are TRBV7-6 and TRBJ1-5, with TRBD1 as a possible D gene (6 bases). This CDR3 contains 15 residues. The V gene's germline CDR1 is SGHVS and CDR2 FNYEAQ. Trimming left V 1 base short and J 3 bases short, with 10 bases between. In DNA form, the CDR3 reads TGTGCCAGCAGCTTAGGGGGGGCGTTCAATCAGCCCCAGCATTTT. Its translation is CASSLGGAFNQPQHF.

This clonotype was recorded many times. The chain joins TRBV12-5 to TRBJ2-3; D perhaps matches TRBD2 (5 bases). Per the germline V gene, CDR1 is LGHNT and CDR2 is FRNRAP. With 2 bases removed from V and 2 bases from J, the gap between germline ends came to 14 bases. The CDR3 consists of 16 residues. The CDR3 DNA is TGTGCTAGTGGTTTGAGTTTCGGAGGCCTCACAGATACGCAGTATTTT. It encodes CASGLSFGGLTDTQYF.

At least ten counts were recorded for this clonotype. V gene TRBV27 combines with J gene TRBJ1-6; D not resolved. The V end lost 2 bases, the J end lost 5 bases, and 13 bases lay between the germline ends. Germline CDR1 MNHEY, CDR2 SMNVEV (reference sequence). The CDR3 consists of 16 residues. CDR3 in amino acids: CASSLVGSPDNSPLHF. CDR3 nucleotides: TGTGCCAGCAGTTTAGTGGGTAGTCCTGATAATTCACCCCTCCACTTT.

V usage is TRBV2 and J usage is TRBJ2-1; 11 nucleotides agree with TRBD1. This CDR3 comprises 15 residues. J lost 1 base, V lost 6 bases, and 2 bases had no gene match. Germline V gene data show CDR1 as SNHLY and CDR2 as FYNNEI. The CDR3 region is CASSRDRGSYNEQFF. The CDR3 nucleotides are TGTGCCAGCAGCAGGGACAGGGGGTCCTACAATGAGCAGTTCTTC.

The chain carries TRBV11-2 and TRBJ2-1, with 9 positions matching TRBD1. The CDR3 has 11 amino acids. Germline V lookup: CDR1 SGHAT, CDR2 FQNNGV. Trimming removed 5 bases from V and 16 bases from J; junction bases left unmatched: 6. The CDR3 loop is CASSPQGAVFF. CDR3 in DNA: TGTGCCAGCAGCCCACAGGGGGCGGTTTTCTTC.

This clonotype has a count of ten or more. The J gene is TRBJ2-1, the V gene TRBV6-4, with TRBD2 as a possible D gene (6 bases). V was pared by 0 bases and J by 0 bases, with 6 bases between. CDR1 and CDR2 (germline): MRHNA, SNTAGT. This CDR3 spans 15 amino acids. In DNA, the CDR3 is TGTGCCAGCAGTGACTCAGCGGGCTCCTACAATGAGCAGTTCTTC. Amino acid sequence: CASSDSAGSYNEQFF.

The rearrangement uses TRBV6-1 and TRBJ2-2; 9 nucleotides line up with TRBD1. The CDR3 covers 15 residues. Trimming at V came to 6 bases and at J to 4 bases, leaving 6 bases not matched to a gene. Germline V gene data show CDR1 as MNHNS and CDR2 as SASEGT. CDR3 amino acids: CASRLDRGTTGELFF. DNA for the CDR3: TGTGCCAGCAGGCTGGACAGGGGCACCACCGGGGAGCTGTTTTTT.

In regard to this clonotype: One end of the junction does not line up with germline, which may come from a read error. V usage is TRBV27 and J usage is TRBJ2-7, with D possibly being TRBD2 (6 bases). The CDR3 length is 14 residues. From germline, CDR1 is MNHEY and CDR2 SMNVEV (reference sequence). The CDR3 spells CSSSLAASIVEQYF. In DNA form, the CDR3 reads TGTTCCAGCAGTTTAGCGGCTTCTATTGTCGAGCAGTACTTC.

The chain employs TRBV11-2 and TRBJ1-5; a weak D match, TRBD1 (5 bases). This CDR3 contains 14 residues. V lost 3 bases and J lost 9, with 15 bases in between. Germline V gives CDR1 SGHAT, CDR2 FQNNGV. CDR3 DNA sequence: TGTGCCAGCAGCTTCCTTGGGGGGGACTCGCCCCAGCATTTT. This sequence encodes CASSFLGGDSPQHF.

The table lists this clonotype with a few counts. V usage is TRBV25-1 and J usage is TRBJ1-2; TRBD1 aligns across 7 bases. The CDR3 is made up of 15 amino acids. Trimming took 1 base from V and 2 from J; bases not matched to a gene: 4. CDR1 is MGHDK and CDR2 is SYGVNS in the germline V gene. CDR3: CASSEFVGGNYGYTF. CDR3 sequence (DNA): TGTGCCAGCAGTGAATTCGTAGGGGGCAACTATGGCTACACCTTC.

The genes are TRBV9 and TRBJ2-7; D may be TRBD1 or TRBD2 (5 bases each). V was pared by 0 bases and J by 2 bases, with 15 bases between. Germline CDR1 and CDR2: SGDLS and YYNGEE. This CDR3 is built from 16 residues. The CDR3 region is CASSVGGTDPTYEQYF. CDR3 coding DNA: TGTGCCAGCAGCGTAGGGGGGACGGACCCTACCTACGAGCAGTACTTC.

CDR3 sequence reads: CASSKGTSGMADTQYF. CDR3 bases: TGTGCCAGCAGCAAAGGGACTAGCGGGATGGCAGATACGCAGTATTTT. This chain links TRBV7-3 with TRBJ2-3; the match to TRBD2 covers 13 bases. This CDR3 spans 16 amino acids. Germline CDR1 reads SGHTA; CDR2 reads FQGTGA. The V and J ends lost 5 bases and 4 bases, in that order; junction bases with no gene match: 6.

This clonotype was observed at least ten times. The V gene is TRBV19, the J gene TRBJ2-7, with 8 bases that match TRBD2. The CDR3 extends over 14 amino acids. The ends lost 3 bases at V and 4 bases at J; junction bases unmatched: 5. Germline CDR1 and CDR2: LNHDA and SQIVND (reference sequence). The DNA of the CDR3 is TGTGCCAGTAGTATGGGGAGCGGGAGTTACGAGCAGTACTTC. Translated, it gives CASSMGSGSYEQYF.

Regarding this clonotype: One end of the junction is discordant with germline, which a read error may explain. V and J are TRBV12-3 or TRBV12-4 and TRBJ2-1; 12 bases agree with TRBD2. This CDR3 comprises 14 residues. CDR3 protein: CASSAVLAGGEQFF. The DNA of the CDR3 is TGCGCCAGCAGTGCAGTACTAGCGGGAGGTGAGCAGTTCTTC.

The rearrangement joins TRBV25-1 to TRBJ2-7; D might be TRBD1 or TRBD2, each matching 5 bases. The V and J ends lost 9 bases and 7 bases respectively, with 22 bases between them. The CDR3 spans 14 residues. Germline assignment: CDR1 MGHDK and CDR2 SYGVNS. CDR3 sequence reads: CARRSGRSLREQYF. DNA for the CDR3: TGTGCCAGAAGGTCGGGACGGAGCCTACGAGAGCAGTACTTC.

This clonotype appeared a few times. The CDR3 here is CASRGIGSGANVLTF. The CDR3 nucleotides read TGTGCCAGCAGGGGAATCGGCTCTGGGGCCAACGTCCTGACTTTC. The rearrangement uses TRBV27 and TRBJ2-6; no clear D. The CDR3 contains 15 residues. Germline lookup yields CDR1 MNHEY and CDR2 SMNVEV (reference sequence). With 6 bases removed from V and 0 bases from J, the gap between germline ends came to 9 bases.